A selection of T cell receptor beta chains follows, all from one sample in a study of technical replicates of blood from a handful of donors. Generated by immunoSEQ multiplex PCR, the TCRdb table keeps only in-frame clones and is missing some. The data show tens of thousands of clones, more than 85% seen once. The sequencing sample was made of PBMCs. The receptors shown here come from a human donor in good health. Some clones in this sample may be carry-over from other donors' samples. Both conserved end residues are part of each CDR3. A D gene is named only where the DNA matches it firmly. Clone size is shown for a subset of rows, as once, few, many or a class of expanded clone.

v_call: TRBV18
d_call: NA
clone_size: few
j_call: TRBJ1-1
cdr3_aa: CASSTGGDTEAFF
cdr3_nt: TGTGCCAGCTCAACTGGGGGGGACACTGAAGCTTTCTTT

v_call: TRBV7-6
d_call: NA
clone_size: once
j_call: TRBJ2-5
cdr3_aa: CASSLPPGIGVIKETQYF
cdr3_nt: TGTGCCAGCAGCTTACCTCCGGGGATTGGGGTTATTAAGGAGACCCAGTACTTC

v_call: TRBV6-1
d_call: TRBD2
clone_size: NA
j_call: TRBJ2-3
cdr3_aa: CASSPREGLADTQYF
cdr3_nt: TGTGCCAGCAGTCCGCGGGAGGGATTGGCAGATACGCAGTATTTT

v_call: TRBV6-1
d_call: TRBD2
clone_size: NA
j_call: TRBJ2-5
cdr3_aa: CAKGGERGRETQYF
cdr3_nt: TGTGCCAAGGGAGGGGAAAGAGGGCGGGAGACCCAGTACTTC

v_call: TRBV7-9
d_call: TRBD1
clone_size: NA
j_call: TRBJ2-2
cdr3_aa: CASSSTFRGRLSTGELFF
cdr3_nt: TGTGCCAGCAGCTCAACTTTCAGGGGGCGCCTTTCTACCGGGGAGCTGTTTTTT

v_call: TRBV9
d_call: TRBD1
clone_size: NA
j_call: TRBJ2-3
cdr3_aa: CASSVGSDRGRDTQYF
cdr3_nt: TGTGCCAGCAGCGTAGGATCGGACAGGGGGCGGGATACGCAGTATTTT

v_call: TRBV6-1
d_call: NA
clone_size: NA
j_call: TRBJ2-1
cdr3_aa: CASSEGLYNEQFF
cdr3_nt: TGTGCCAGCAGCGAGGGACTCTACAATGAGCAGTTCTTC

v_call: TRBV11-2
d_call: TRBD1
clone_size: NA
j_call: TRBJ2-1
cdr3_aa: CASSPGPRDRVNNEQFF
cdr3_nt: TGTGCCAGCAGCCCAGGGCCCCGGGACAGGGTCAACAATGAGCAGTTCTTC

v_call: TRBV19
d_call: TRBD1
clone_size: once
j_call: TRBJ2-6
cdr3_aa: CASRDRGFSGANVLTF
cdr3_nt: TGTGCCAGCCGGGACAGGGGGTTCTCTGGGGCCAACGTCCTGACTTTC

v_call: TRBV18
d_call: NA
clone_size: NA
j_call: TRBJ1-2
cdr3_aa: CASSPGSSYGYTF
cdr3_nt: TGTGCCAGCTCGCCGGGGTCGAGCTATGGCTACACCTTC

v_call: TRBV7-2
d_call: TRBD2
clone_size: NA
j_call: TRBJ2-5
cdr3_aa: CASSPLGLAGARETQYF
cdr3_nt: TGTGCCAGCAGCCCATTGGGACTAGCGGGAGCTCGTGAGACCCAGTACTTC

v_call: TRBV27
d_call: NA
clone_size: once
j_call: TRBJ1-2
cdr3_aa: CASSLEARGMNYGYTF
cdr3_nt: TGTGCCAGCAGTTTAGAGGCCCGGGGGATGAACTATGGCTACACCTTC

v_call: TRBV5-1
d_call: NA
clone_size: once
j_call: TRBJ1-4
cdr3_aa: CASRLGGYGEKLFF
cdr3_nt: TGCGCCAGCAGACTCGGAGGATACGGTGAAAAACTGTTTTTT

v_call: TRBV15
d_call: NA
clone_size: few
j_call: TRBJ2-6
cdr3_aa: CATAEGEAGANVLTF
cdr3_nt: TGTGCCACCGCTGAGGGGGAAGCTGGGGCCAACGTCCTGACTTTC

v_call: TRBV4-3
d_call: TRBD2
clone_size: once
j_call: TRBJ2-3
cdr3_aa: CASSQDRDYITQYF
cdr3_nt: TGCGCCAGCAGCCAAGACCGGGACTATATTACGCAGTATTTT